The next 28 T cell receptor beta chains were all read from a single sample in a study of blood T cell repertoires in COVID-19. The assay was immunoSEQ multiplex PCR, and TCRdb's table has in-frame clones only and misses some. The table includes 430,000 or so clones, roughly 90% detected once. Sequencing used PBMCs or T cells enriched from blood (not recorded which). These receptors were taken from a woman aged 18-29 years who had been exposed to COVID-19.

The chain recombines TRBV18 with TRBJ1-6; no reliable D call. Germline V gives CDR1 KGHSH, CDR2 LQKENI. This CDR3 has 15 amino acids. V gave up 2 bases and J gave up 5 bases, with 10 bases separating them. CDR3 amino acids: CASSPIGTDNSPLHF. CDR3 nucleotides: TGTGCCAGCTCACCAATTGGAACAGATAATTCACCCCTCCACTTT.

This rearrangement joins TRBV4-1 to TRBJ2-5, with TRBD2 matching 10 bases. The ends lost 1 base at V and 2 bases at J; junction bases unmatched: 7. The length of the CDR3 is 17 residues. CDR1 is MGHRA and CDR2 is YSYEKL in the germline V gene. CDR3 sequence reads: CASSQAERGGAQETQYF. CDR3 coding DNA: TGCGCCAGCAGCCAAGCTGAGCGGGGGGGCGCGCAAGAGACCCAGTACTTC.

This clone has a single count. The chain is built from TRBV11-2 and TRBJ2-3; weak D call: TRBD1 (6 bases). In germline, CDR1 is SGHAT, CDR2 FQNNGV. Trimming removed 5 bases at V and 14 bases at J, with 20 bases between. This CDR3 is 13 amino acids long. Written as DNA, the CDR3 is TGTGCCAGCAGCCCAGGGGCGAGTCCGAATCGGTATTTT. As protein: CASSPGASPNRYF.

V gene TRBV4-1 combines with J gene TRBJ2-7; TRBD1 agrees at 10 bases. V lost 2 bases and J lost 7; bases outside the gene matches: 14. The CDR3 is made up of 17 amino acids. The V gene's germline CDR1 is MGHRA and CDR2 YSYEKL. The DNA for the CDR3 is TGCGCCAGCAGCCAAACCCCAAGGACAGGGGGACCGCGAGAGCAGTACTTC. As protein: CASSQTPRTGGPREQYF.

V is TRBV4-3 and J is TRBJ1-3, with D unresolved. There are 19 residues in the CDR3. CDR1 and CDR2 from the germline V gene are LGHNA and YSLEER. V was trimmed by 1 base and J by 6 bases, leaving 25 bases between them. The CDR3, as DNA: TGCGCCAGCAGCCAAGTCCTCCCCCCCGTAATCAGTTTTGAAAACACCATATATTTT. Its protein product is CASSQVLPPVISFENTIYF.

This clone was seen once. V usage is TRBV9 and J usage is TRBJ2-2; 8 nucleotides match TRBD2. The V and J ends lost 1 base and 0 bases, in that order; junction bases with no gene match: 2. CDR3 size: 16 residues. Germline assignment: CDR1 SGDLS and CDR2 YYNGEE. The CDR3 DNA is TGTGCCAGCAGCGTAAGCGGGGGAGCGAACACCGGGGAGCTGTTTTTT. Translation gives CASSVSGGANTGELFF.

The chain employs TRBV19 and TRBJ1-2; no clear D gene. The germline CDR1 and CDR2 sequences are LNHDA and SQIVND (reference sequence). This CDR3 has 15 residues. V lost 7 bases, J lost 0 bases, and 15 bases lay in between. The CDR3 reads CASIATRLTNYGYTF. CDR3 nucleotides: TGTGCCAGTATCGCGACACGATTGACTAACTATGGCTACACCTTC.

The chain is built from TRBV3-1 (or the pseudogene TRBV3-2) and TRBJ2-1, with TRBD2 matching over 11 bases. The CDR3 sequence is 14 residues long. Trimming cost V 11 bases and J 7 bases; bases outside gene matches: 10. Looked up from germline, CDR1 is LGHDT and CDR2 is YNNKEL (reference sequence). The CDR3 region is CAVRPGLAANEQFF. CDR3 bases: TGTGCCGTTCGGCCGGGACTAGCGGCTAATGAGCAGTTCTTC.

CDR3 in DNA: TGTGCCAGCAGTTTAACGTGGGCCAGCGAGCAGTACTTC. As protein: CASSLTWASEQYF. The V gene is TRBV27, the J gene TRBJ2-7, with unresolved D. The CDR3 is 13 residues long. Germline CDR1 MNHEY, CDR2 SMNVEV (reference sequence). Trimming took off 2 bases at V and 6 bases at J, with 11 bases between the two ends.

The chain links TRBV19 to TRBJ2-7; 8 bases fit TRBD1. In germline, CDR1 is LNHDA, CDR2 SQIVND (reference sequence). V lost 5 bases and J lost 3; bases outside the gene matches: 9. The CDR3 is made up of 15 amino acids. The DNA for the CDR3 is TGTGCCAGTAGTGTCTCCGGGACAGGCGTCTACGAGCAGTACTTC. It is translated as CASSVSGTGVYEQYF. The complete variable domain, with remaining parts taken from reference TRBV19 and TRBJ2-7, reads DGGITQSPKYLFRKEGQNVTLSCEQNLNHDAMYWYRQDPGQGLRLIYYSQIVNDFQKGDIAEGYSVSREKKESFPLTVTSAQKNPTAFYLCASSVSGTGVYEQYFGPGTRLTVT.

V is TRBV28 and J is TRBJ2-2; D unresolved. CDR3 length equals 12 residues. In germline, CDR1 is MDHEN, CDR2 SYDVKM. Trimming shortened V by 6 bases and J by 4 bases, and 6 bases separated the two germline ends. The chain's CDR3 is CASRVSTGELFF. The CDR3 region has the DNA TGTGCCAGCAGGGTTAGCACCGGGGAGCTGTTTTTT.

This rearrangement joins TRBV15 to TRBJ2-3, with D possibly being TRBD1 (6 bases). The CDR3 has 14 amino acids. V was clipped by 3 bases and J by 4 bases, with 11 bases between them. Germline assignment: CDR1 LNHNV and CDR2 YYDKDF (reference sequence). In nucleotides, the CDR3 is TGTGCCACCAGCAGGGACAGAGGTTCAGATACGCAGTATTTT. This encodes CATSRDRGSDTQYF.

The V call is TRBV20-1, the J call TRBJ2-3; tentative D call: TRBD1 (6 bases). Germline V gene data show CDR1 as DFQATT and CDR2 as SNEGSKA (reference sequence). V lost 3 bases and J lost 0, with 10 bases in between. The CDR3 runs to 14 residues. This CDR3 reads CSASTGKSTDTQYF. The CDR3 coding sequence is TGCAGTGCTAGTACAGGGAAGAGCACAGATACGCAGTATTTT.

The chain joins TRBV7-2 to TRBJ2-2; no clear D. The CDR3 is 15 amino acids. Per germline, CDR1 SGHTA and CDR2 FQGNSA. V was trimmed by 2 bases and J by 5 bases, leaving 12 bases between them. For the CDR3, the DNA is TGTGCCAGCAGCTTAATCACAGTGGCAACCGGGGAGCTGTTTTTT. This gives the protein CASSLITVATGELFF.

A word on this clone: This sample also contains other DNA sequences that code for the same CDR3. The CDR3 sequence: CASSVGLAGGYEQYF. As DNA, the CDR3 is TGTGCCAGCAGCGTAGGTCTAGCGGGGGGCTACGAGCAGTACTTC. This chain links TRBV9 with TRBJ2-7, with TRBD2 identical over 11 bases. From germline, CDR1 is SGDLS and CDR2 YYNGEE. J was trimmed by 3 bases and V by 0 bases; bases with no gene match: 2. The CDR3 runs 15 residues.

The rearrangement joins TRBV6-5 to TRBJ2-7; 8 bases align to TRBD2. CDR3 length: 14 residues. Germline CDR1 is MNHEY and CDR2 is SVGAGI. The V segment lost 7 bases and the J segment 4 bases; nucleotides outside the gene matches: 9. CDR3 nucleotides: TGTGCCAGCACACGCGGGGGGTTCGGATACGAGCAGTACTTC. Translated: CASTRGGFGYEQYF.

V gene TRBV4-2 combines with J gene TRBJ1-3, with D perhaps TRBD1 (5 bases). Trimming cost V 0 bases and J 3 bases, with 12 bases left between them. Germline CDR1 LGHNA, CDR2 YNFKEQ. The CDR3 has 16 residues. For the CDR3, the DNA is TGTGCCAGCAGCCAAGATTTCGAGACAGATGGAAACACCATATATTTT. The encoded protein is CASSQDFETDGNTIYF.

V usage is TRBV10-2 and J usage is TRBJ2-1, with TRBD2 matching 11 bases. This CDR3 is 17 amino acids long. From germline, CDR1 is WSHSY and CDR2 SAAADI. V was clipped by 3 bases and J by 9 bases; unmatched bases: 13. The CDR3 nucleotides are TGCGCCAGCAGTGATACGGTAATAGCGGGAGGGTTAGGTGAGCAGTTCTTC. This codes for CASSDTVIAGGLGEQFF.

V and J are TRBV5-4 and TRBJ2-7; tentatively, D is TRBD2 (5 bases). The CDR3 has 14 residues. Germline loops: CDR1 SGHNT, CDR2 YYREEE (reference sequence). V shed 4 bases and J shed 3 bases, with 14 bases lying between them. The DNA for the CDR3 is TGTGCCAGCAGCCCAATGGGTGGAGGCTACGAGCAGTACTTC. The encoded protein is CASSPMGGGYEQYF. Variable domain in full (rest from reference TRBV5-4 and TRBJ2-7): ETGVTQSPTHLIKTRGQQVTLRCSSQSGHNTVSWYQQALGQGPQFIFQYYREEENGRGNFPPRFSGLQFPNYSSELNVNALELDDSALYLCASSPMGGGYEQYFGPGTRLTVT.

This clone has more than one count but fewer than ten. V usage is TRBV6-4 and J usage is TRBJ1-2, with 8 bases matching TRBD1. Germline loops: CDR1 MRHNA, CDR2 SNTAGT. The CDR3 is 14 residues long. V was clipped by 2 bases and J by 6 bases; unmatched bases: 5. CDR3 sequence: CASSDGAGGNGYTF. CDR3 bases: TGTGCCAGCAGTGACGGAGCAGGGGGCAATGGCTACACCTTC.

The CDR3 region has the DNA TGTGCCAGCAGCGGCGTGAGACAGGGGGCTGGTGAGCAGTTCTTC. Translated: CASSGVRQGAGEQFF. J is TRBJ2-1 and V is TRBV5-6; 10 bases are a match to TRBD1. The CDR3 length is 15 residues. CDR1 and CDR2 from the germline V gene are SGHDT and YYEEEE. With 4 bases clipped from V and 9 bases from J, the junction kept 10 bases outside the gene matches.

The chain joins TRBV9 to TRBJ1-1; 7 nucleotides align to TRBD1. CDR1 is SGDLS and CDR2 is YYNGEE in the germline V gene. The ends lost 4 bases at V and 0 bases at J; junction bases unmatched: 6. The CDR3 is 15 residues long. CDR3 region: CASSLTGLMNTEAFF. CDR3 DNA sequence: TGTGCCAGCAGCCTGACAGGGCTTATGAACACTGAAGCTTTCTTT.

This sequence joins TRBV21-1 and TRBJ1-1. TRBV21-1 is noted as a pseudogene. The CDR3 covers 18 residues. Here the CDR3 DNA reads TGTGCCAGCAAGGGGATCGAGGAGGGACGACATCCCAACACTGAAGCTTTCTTT. Encoded protein: CASKGIEEGRHPNTEAFF.

The V call is TRBV28, the J call TRBJ1-2; perhaps TRBD1 as D (6 bases). V shed 6 bases and J shed 4 bases, with 15 bases lying between them. Per the germline V gene, CDR1 is MDHEN and CDR2 is SYDVKM. The CDR3 sequence is 14 residues long. The CDR3 loop reads CASSAGVLGYGYTF. CDR3 nucleotides: TGTGCCAGCAGCGCAGGGGTTTTGGGCTATGGCTACACCTTC.

The J gene is TRBJ2-1, the V gene TRBV10-3; TRBD2 aligns across 8 bases. Trimming took 7 bases from V and 4 from J; bases not matched to a gene: 9. The germline gives CDR1 ENHRY, CDR2 SYGVKD. The CDR3 has 15 amino acids. CDR3 sequence reads: CAINGGADPYNEQFF. As DNA, the CDR3 is TGTGCCATCAACGGGGGGGCGGATCCTTACAATGAGCAGTTCTTC.

The chain employs TRBV7-9 and TRBJ2-3; D remains unclear. Germline CDR1 is SEHNR and CDR2 is FQNEAQ (reference sequence). The CDR3 loop spans 13 amino acids. Trimming removed 1 base from V and 2 bases from J, with 4 bases in between. The DNA for the CDR3 is TGTGCCAGCAGCTTAGACTTCACAGATACGCAGTATTTT. Translation gives CASSLDFTDTQYF. The variable domain in full, with the rest retrieved from reference TRBV7-9 and TRBJ2-3, is DTGVSQNPRHKITKRGQNVTFRCDPISEHNRLYWYRQTLGQGPEFLTYFQNEAQLEKSRLLSDRFSAERPKGSFSTLEIQRTEQGDSAMYLCASSLDFTDTQYFGPGTRLTVL.

The CDR3 here is CASSLVGRGPYEQYF. CDR3 nucleotides: TGTGCCAGCAGCTTAGTTGGGCGGGGCCCATACGAGCAGTACTTC. This rearrangement joins TRBV7-9 to TRBJ2-7, with a weak D call TRBD2 (6 bases). Germline CDR1 SEHNR, CDR2 FQNEAQ (reference sequence). There are 15 residues in the CDR3. Trimming took 1 base from V and 4 from J, leaving 14 bases between them.

The rearrangement links TRBV28 to TRBJ2-7; 7 positions agree with TRBD2. This CDR3 is 15 amino acids long. Trimming took 6 bases from V and 3 from J; bases not matched to a gene: 11. The germline gives CDR1 MDHEN, CDR2 SYDVKM. DNA of the CDR3: TGTGCCAGCAGCCCCCGGGTTGGGAGGGGCTACGAGCAGTACTTC. Its translation is CASSPRVGRGYEQYF. The full variable domain, in which reference TRBV28 and TRBJ2-7 provide the parts outside the CDR3, is DVKVTQSSRYLVKRTGEKVFLECVQDMDHENMFWYRQDPGLGLRLIYFSYDVKMKEKGDIPEGYSVSREKKERFSLILESASTNQTSMYLCASSPRVGRGYEQYFGPGTRLTVT.